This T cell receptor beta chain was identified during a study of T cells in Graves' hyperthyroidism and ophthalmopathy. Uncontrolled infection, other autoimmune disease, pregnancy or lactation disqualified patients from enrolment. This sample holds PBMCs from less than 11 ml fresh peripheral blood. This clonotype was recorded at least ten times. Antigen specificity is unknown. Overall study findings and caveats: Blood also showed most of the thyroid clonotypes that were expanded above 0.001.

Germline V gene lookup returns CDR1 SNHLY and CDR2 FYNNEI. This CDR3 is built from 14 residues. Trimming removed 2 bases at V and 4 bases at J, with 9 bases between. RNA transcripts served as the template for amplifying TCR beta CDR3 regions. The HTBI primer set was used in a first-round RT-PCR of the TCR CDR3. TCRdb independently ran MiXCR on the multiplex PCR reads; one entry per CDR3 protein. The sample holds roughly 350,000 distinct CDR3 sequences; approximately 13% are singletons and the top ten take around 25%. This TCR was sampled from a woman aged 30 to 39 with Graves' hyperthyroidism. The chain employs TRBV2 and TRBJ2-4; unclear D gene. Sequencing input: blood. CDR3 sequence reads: CASSESAGKNIQYF. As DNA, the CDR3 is TGTGCCAGCAGTGAATCGGCCGGGAAAAACATTCAGTACTTC.